This T cell receptor delta chain came from a study of delta chains in infants with herpesvirus infections (dated 2023 in TCRdb). In terms of the full investigation: The study prospectively followed a Ugandan infant birth cohort from birth to characterize gammadelta T cell responses to primary cytomegalovirus (CMV) infection. Infant blood samples were grouped into approximate age categories of 1.5, 4, 8 and 12 months. From PBMC, gammadelta TCRs were sequenced for around 19 CMV-infected infants (one congenitally infected) and about eight CMV-uninfected infants who had sufficient sample available. Previously published Belgian fetal and cord blood gammadelta TCR data were included only for comparison and were not generated in this cohort.

General findings and caveats noted by the study authors: The public clonotype was found only at the first time point after infection and was absent in uninfected infants and in those infected after 120 days. In CMV-uninfected infants, the public clonotype might still be present but below the detection limit. The authors acknowledged a small sample size and a lack of race- or environment-matched controls, because almost all Ugandans acquire CMV before adulthood.

Pregnant women receiving prenatal care in Kampala, Uganda, were recruited, and the infants of these women were enrolled, with documentation of maternal HIV status required. Home visits to families took place weekly, and collection of infant clinical information, oral swabs and peripheral blood began at 6 weeks of age and was repeated every 4 months after that. Blood was drawn into heparin tubes, and PBMC were separated by Ficoll-Paque density gradient centrifugation and then cryopreserved. As for this clone: The target of this receptor is not known. A read error is likely here: a far larger clone is one base away.

Libraries came from RT-PCR. To generate TCR cDNA, PBMC RNA underwent reverse transcription with SuperScript II using gamma-chain- and delta-chain-specific primers. cDNA was purified with AMPure XP beads, amplified, and indexed with Illumina adapters using the Nextera XT Index Kit. An Illumina MiSeq with a V2 300-cycle kit was used to sequence the gammadelta TCR libraries. In the original analysis: Using MiXCR v2.1.12, CDR3 sequences were assembled, and reads were mapped onto D, J and V genes obtained from GenBank. VDJtools v1.2.1 was used to carry out repertoire analyses of the CDR3 clonotypes. Clonotypes were called again by TCRdb from the public reads via CATT, and duplicate nucleotide sequences were then merged into one entry. None of the V and J calls come from the authors' own analysis; TCRdb made them. The sample table lists about 680 delta-chain clones, less than 60% of them with a count of one. The top ten constitute more than 20% of the sample.

Material: peripheral blood, obtained at time point 1 of longitudinal follow-up. The clonotype originates from a human donor who was a Ugandan infant, either HIV-exposed or HIV-unexposed (not recorded which).

The nucleotide sequence is given as TGTGCTCTTGGGGACCCATTCCCCAACTGGGGGATACAGAACGATAACCTCATCTTT. This codes for CALGDPFPNWGIQNDNLIF. The V gene is TRDV1 and the J gene is TRDJ1, and 12 bases in between align with TRDD3. The cysteine opens and the phenylalanine closes a CDR3 of 19 amino acids. Only the CDR3 part of the read is kept: 57 bases, read in frame from the first base. The germline V gene yields TSWWSYY for CDR1 and QGS for CDR2.